The rows below give T cell receptor beta chains drawn from one sample of a study of shared clonotypes between healthy human individuals. Clones were sequenced by immunoSEQ multiplex PCR, and TCRdb holds only the in-frame ones, with some missing. Among about 490,000 clones listed, over 60% were seen once. Sequencing was performed on PBMCs. Receptors were obtained from a woman in her thirties or forties in good health. Some clones in this sample may be carry-over from other donors' samples. CDR3s include the opening cysteine and the closing phenylalanine or tryptophan. D genes are given only for firm matches. Size tells how often a clone was seen (once, few, many) or the class of an expanded clone, and some rows leave it out.

d_gene: -
v_gene: TRBV7-2
abundance: -
j_gene: TRBJ2-7
CDR3aa: CASSLALSGSYEQYF
CDR3nt: TGTGCCAGCAGCTTAGCGCTCTCAGGTTCCTACGAGCAGTACTTC

d_gene: TRBD2
v_gene: TRBV7-6
abundance: -
j_gene: TRBJ2-7
CDR3aa: CASRPKAGGIYEQYF
CDR3nt: TGTGCCAGCAGACCGAAAGCGGGAGGAATCTACGAGCAGTACTTC

d_gene: -
v_gene: TRBV7-8
abundance: -
j_gene: TRBJ1-3
CDR3aa: CASSLAGLGNTIYF
CDR3nt: TGTGCCAGCAGCTTAGCGGGACTAGGAAACACCATATATTTT

d_gene: -
v_gene: TRBV27
abundance: -
j_gene: TRBJ1-1
CDR3aa: CASSLLGSRGMNTEAFF
CDR3nt: TGTGCCAGCAGTTTATTAGGCAGTCGGGGGATGAACACTGAAGCTTTCTTT

d_gene: -
v_gene: TRBV28
abundance: -
j_gene: TRBJ1-5
CDR3aa: CASSFLGEPQHF
CDR3nt: TGTGCCAGCAGTTTCCTTGGAGAACCCCAGCATTTT

d_gene: TRBD1
v_gene: TRBV5-3
abundance: -
j_gene: TRBJ2-1
CDR3aa: CARSFQGADEQFF
CDR3nt: TGTGCCAGAAGCTTCCAGGGGGCAGATGAGCAGTTCTTC

d_gene: -
v_gene: TRBV20-1
abundance: -
j_gene: TRBJ1-1
CDR3aa: CSARLNTEAFF
CDR3nt: TGCAGTGCTAGACTTAACACTGAAGCTTTCTTT

d_gene: -
v_gene: TRBV5-1
abundance: -
j_gene: TRBJ1-2
CDR3aa: CASSLTNDGAYGYTF
CDR3nt: TGCGCCAGCAGCTTAACAAACGATGGTGCCTATGGCTACACCTTC

d_gene: TRBD2
v_gene: TRBV18
abundance: few
j_gene: TRBJ2-5
CDR3aa: CASSPPGLAGETQYF
CDR3nt: TGTGCCAGCTCACCACCGGGACTAGCGGGAGAGACCCAGTACTTC

d_gene: -
v_gene: TRBV28
abundance: -
j_gene: TRBJ1-5
CDR3aa: CASSLVQVGPRPQHF
CDR3nt: TGTGCCAGCAGTTTGGTACAGGTAGGTCCAAGGCCCCAGCATTTT

d_gene: TRBD1
v_gene: TRBV18
abundance: -
j_gene: TRBJ1-4
CDR3aa: CASSPQGAGTNEKLFF
CDR3nt: TGTGCCAGCTCACCACAGGGGGCTGGGACTAATGAAAAACTGTTTTTT

d_gene: -
v_gene: TRBV7-9
abundance: -
j_gene: TRBJ2-7
CDR3aa: CASSLPSGNSEQYF
CDR3nt: TGTGCCAGCAGCTTGCCGTCCGGCAATTCCGAGCAGTACTTC

d_gene: -
v_gene: TRBV6-1
abundance: -
j_gene: TRBJ1-5
CDR3aa: CASSESGGLRQPQHF
CDR3nt: TGTGCCAGCAGTGAATCGGGTGGGTTGCGGCAGCCCCAGCATTTT

d_gene: -
v_gene: TRBV6-5
abundance: few
j_gene: TRBJ2-5
CDR3aa: CASSYLRGGGRETQYF
CDR3nt: TGTGCCAGCAGTTACCTCCGGGGAGGGGGTCGGGAGACCCAGTACTTC

d_gene: -
v_gene: TRBV6-1
abundance: -
j_gene: TRBJ2-2
CDR3aa: CASRHRRAGELFF
CDR3nt: TGTGCCAGCAGACACCGGAGGGCCGGGGAGCTGTTTTTT

d_gene: -
v_gene: TRBV4-1
abundance: -
j_gene: TRBJ1-5
CDR3aa: CASSQDLSNQPQHF
CDR3nt: TGCGCCAGCAGCCAAGATTTGTCTAATCAGCCCCAGCATTTT

d_gene: -
v_gene: TRBV6-1
abundance: -
j_gene: TRBJ1-5
CDR3aa: CASSQEGRQPQHF
CDR3nt: TGTGCCAGCAGCCAAGAGGGCCGGCAGCCCCAGCATTTT

d_gene: TRBD2
v_gene: TRBV15
abundance: -
j_gene: TRBJ2-3
CDR3aa: CATARGGSADTQYF
CDR3nt: TGTGCCACCGCTAGGGGCGGGAGCGCAGATACGCAGTATTTT

d_gene: TRBD2
v_gene: TRBV5-1
abundance: -
j_gene: TRBJ2-7
CDR3aa: CASSLISASGSMTDGEQYF
CDR3nt: TGCGCCAGCAGCTTGATCTCGGCTAGCGGGAGTATGACAGATGGCGAGCAGTACTTC

d_gene: -
v_gene: TRBV28
abundance: few
j_gene: TRBJ2-7
CDR3aa: CASSPNAIDEQYF
CDR3nt: TGTGCCAGCAGTCCCAACGCGATAGACGAGCAGTACTTC

d_gene: TRBD1
v_gene: TRBV5-1
abundance: -
j_gene: TRBJ2-7
CDR3aa: CASSTRQGDYEQYF
CDR3nt: TGCGCCAGCAGCACCCGACAGGGGGACTACGAGCAGTACTTC

d_gene: -
v_gene: TRBV27
abundance: -
j_gene: TRBJ2-7
CDR3aa: CASSLRGQRGSEQYF
CDR3nt: TGTGCCAGCAGTTTAAGAGGACAGCGAGGGTCCGAGCAGTACTTC

d_gene: -
v_gene: TRBV18
abundance: -
j_gene: TRBJ2-1
CDR3aa: CASSPSADSYNEQFF
CDR3nt: TGTGCCAGCTCACCGTCGGCGGATTCCTACAATGAGCAGTTCTTC

d_gene: -
v_gene: TRBV19
abundance: -
j_gene: TRBJ1-1
CDR3aa: CASSRRRGARAEAFF
CDR3nt: TGTGCCAGTAGCCGGAGGAGGGGGGCGCGCGCTGAAGCTTTCTTT

d_gene: -
v_gene: TRBV7-8
abundance: -
j_gene: TRBJ1-5
CDR3aa: CASSLDAFSNQPQHF
CDR3nt: TGTGCCAGCAGCTTAGACGCATTTAGCAATCAGCCCCAGCATTTT

d_gene: -
v_gene: TRBV9
abundance: -
j_gene: TRBJ2-2
CDR3aa: CASSVEPGRSSNTGELFF
CDR3nt: TGTGCCAGCAGCGTAGAGCCAGGGAGGTCATCAAACACCGGGGAGCTGTTTTTT

d_gene: TRBD2
v_gene: TRBV19
abundance: -
j_gene: TRBJ2-1
CDR3aa: CASTRGTSSGEQFF
CDR3nt: TGTGCCAGTACTCGGGGGACTAGCAGCGGTGAGCAGTTCTTC

d_gene: -
v_gene: TRBV4-3
abundance: -
j_gene: TRBJ1-4
CDR3aa: CASSQDWTATNEKLFF
CDR3nt: TGCGCCAGCAGCCAAGATTGGACAGCAACTAATGAAAAACTGTTTTTT

d_gene: TRBD2
v_gene: TRBV10-3
abundance: -
j_gene: TRBJ2-1
CDR3aa: CAISESTGGGRAYNEQFF
CDR3nt: TGTGCCATCAGTGAGTCGACGGGGGGCGGGAGGGCCTACAATGAGCAGTTCTTC

d_gene: TRBD1
v_gene: TRBV5-4
abundance: once
j_gene: TRBJ2-1
CDR3aa: CASRPDRGSYNEQFF
CDR3nt: TGTGCCAGCAGACCCGACAGGGGTTCCTACAATGAGCAGTTCTTC

d_gene: TRBD1
v_gene: TRBV6-1
abundance: -
j_gene: TRBJ1-2
CDR3aa: CASSESPGTGDGYTF
CDR3nt: TGTGCCAGCAGTGAATCGCCCGGGACAGGTGATGGCTACACCTTC

d_gene: -
v_gene: TRBV9
abundance: few
j_gene: TRBJ1-2
CDR3aa: CASSVGEGRGYGYTF
CDR3nt: TGTGCCAGCAGCGTAGGGGAGGGCCGTGGCTATGGCTACACCTTC

d_gene: TRBD2
v_gene: TRBV5-4
abundance: once
j_gene: TRBJ2-2
CDR3aa: CASSFKREGLVVYGELFF
CDR3nt: TGTGCCAGCAGCTTTAAACGGGAGGGTCTCGTTGTGTACGGGGAGCTGTTTTTT

d_gene: -
v_gene: TRBV7-3
abundance: few
j_gene: TRBJ2-5
CDR3aa: CASSLRERETQYF
CDR3nt: TGTGCCAGCAGCTTAAGGGAGAGGGAGACCCAGTACTTC

d_gene: -
v_gene: TRBV11-2
abundance: -
j_gene: TRBJ2-5
CDR3aa: CASSLTEETQYF
CDR3nt: TGTGCCAGCAGCTTAACTGAAGAGACCCAGTACTTC

d_gene: -
v_gene: TRBV10-3
abundance: many
j_gene: TRBJ2-1
CDR3aa: CAISEPFSSANYNEQFF
CDR3nt: TGTGCCATCAGTGAGCCCTTCTCTAGCGCAAACTACAATGAGCAGTTCTTC

d_gene: -
v_gene: TRBV7-9
abundance: -
j_gene: TRBJ2-5
CDR3aa: CASSFTGFQETQYF
CDR3nt: TGTGCCAGCAGCTTCACGGGGTTCCAAGAGACCCAGTACTTC

d_gene: -
v_gene: TRBV29-1
abundance: -
j_gene: TRBJ2-5
CDR3aa: CSVGLSPGVPETQYF
CDR3nt: TGCAGCGTTGGACTTTCGCCGGGAGTACCAGAGACCCAGTACTTC

d_gene: -
v_gene: TRBV18
abundance: -
j_gene: TRBJ2-2
CDR3aa: CASSPTADTGELFF
CDR3nt: TGTGCCAGCTCCCCTACAGCGGACACCGGGGAGCTGTTTTTT

d_gene: -
v_gene: TRBV30
abundance: few
j_gene: TRBJ1-6
CDR3aa: CAWSIQGPYSPLHF
CDR3nt: TGTGCCTGGAGTATACAGGGACCCTATTCACCCCTCCACTTT

d_gene: -
v_gene: TRBV30
abundance: -
j_gene: TRBJ2-3
CDR3aa: CAWSLLVTDTQYF
CDR3nt: TGTGCCTGGAGTCTTCTCGTCACAGATACGCAGTATTTT

d_gene: -
v_gene: TRBV30
abundance: few
j_gene: TRBJ2-2
CDR3aa: CAWSVFGQYTGELFF
CDR3nt: TGTGCCTGGAGTGTATTTGGGCAGTACACCGGGGAGCTGTTTTTT

d_gene: -
v_gene: TRBV30
abundance: -
j_gene: TRBJ2-5
CDR3aa: CAWNSRSRTQYF
CDR3nt: TGTGCCTGGAATTCGCGATCGAGGACCCAGTACTTC

d_gene: TRBD1
v_gene: TRBV28
abundance: -
j_gene: TRBJ1-5
CDR3aa: CASSPGTGDQPQHF
CDR3nt: TGTGCCAGCAGTCCCGGGACAGGGGATCAGCCCCAGCATTTT

d_gene: -
v_gene: TRBV6-1
abundance: -
j_gene: TRBJ1-4
CDR3aa: CASVSGRSNEKLFF
CDR3nt: TGTGCCAGCGTTAGCGGCAGATCTAATGAAAAACTGTTTTTT